The entry that follows covers one T cell receptor beta chain sequence. This sample is part of a study of OX40 agonist ivuxolimab in advanced cancers. Per the germline V gene, CDR1 is SGHNT and CDR2 is YENEEA. CDR3 size: 14 residues. V was pared by 5 bases and J by 3 bases, with 2 bases of the junction left unmatched. This table comes from immunoSEQ multiplex PCR, and its TCRdb copy is limited to in-frame clones, with some not included. The repertoire holds about 84,000 clones, 80% to 95% seen once, with around 0.43% in the top ten. This chain connects TRBV11-3 to TRBJ2-7, with TRBD2 identical over 12 bases. This material consisted of CD4+ or CD8+ T cells sorted from blood, taken in a trial of the OX40 agonist ivuxolimab. This receptor was taken from an adult with an advanced solid tumor such as melanoma, head and neck, liver or kidney cancer. The CDR3 sequence: CASSLAGGGYEQYF. CDR3 coding DNA: TGTGCCAGCAGCCTAGCGGGAGGGGGCTACGAGCAGTACTTC.